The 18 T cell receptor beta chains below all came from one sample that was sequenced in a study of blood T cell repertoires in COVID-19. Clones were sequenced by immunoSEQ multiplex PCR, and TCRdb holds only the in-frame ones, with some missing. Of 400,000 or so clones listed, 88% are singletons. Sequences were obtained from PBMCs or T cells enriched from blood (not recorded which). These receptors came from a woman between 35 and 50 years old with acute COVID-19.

The CDR3 region has the DNA TGTGCCAGCAGCCACACGGGAAGCGGGGGGGGCACGCAGTATTTT. Amino acids: CASSHTGSGGGTQYF. J is TRBJ2-3 and V is TRBV5-4; TRBD2 matches 10 bases. CDR1 SGHNT and CDR2 YYREEE come from the germline V gene (reference sequence). V lost 4 bases, J lost 9 bases, and 11 bases stayed unmatched. This CDR3 has 15 residues.

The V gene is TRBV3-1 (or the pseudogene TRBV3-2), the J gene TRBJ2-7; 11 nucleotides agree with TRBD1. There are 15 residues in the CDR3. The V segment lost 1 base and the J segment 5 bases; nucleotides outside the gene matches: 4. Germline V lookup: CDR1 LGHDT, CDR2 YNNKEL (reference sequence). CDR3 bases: TGTGCCAGCAGCCAAGGGACAGGGGGCGGGGACGAGCAGTACTTC. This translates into CASSQGTGGGDEQYF.

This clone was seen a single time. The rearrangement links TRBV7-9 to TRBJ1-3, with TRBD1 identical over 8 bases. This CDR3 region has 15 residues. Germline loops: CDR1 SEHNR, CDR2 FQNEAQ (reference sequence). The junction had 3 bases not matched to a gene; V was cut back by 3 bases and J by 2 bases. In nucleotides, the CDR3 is TGTGCCAGCAGCTTCGGACAGGGAGCTGGAAACACCATATATTTT. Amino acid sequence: CASSFGQGAGNTIYF.

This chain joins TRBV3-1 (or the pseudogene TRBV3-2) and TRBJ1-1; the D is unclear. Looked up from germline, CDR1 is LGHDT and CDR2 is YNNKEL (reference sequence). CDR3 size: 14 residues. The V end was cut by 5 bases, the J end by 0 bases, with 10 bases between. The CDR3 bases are TGTGCCAGCAGCGGTCGGAGGCTGAACACTGAAGCTTTCTTT. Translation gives CASSGRRLNTEAFF.

The DNA for the CDR3 is TGCAGTGCTAGTGGAGGGGGGGTCCAAGAGACCCAGTACTTC. Protein sequence: CSASGGGVQETQYF. The genes are TRBV20-1 and TRBJ2-5; possible D gene TRBD2, 7 bases. V was pared by 3 bases and J by 1 base, with 12 bases between. The CDR3 consists of 14 residues. The germline V gene has CDR1 DFQATT and CDR2 SNEGSKA (reference sequence).

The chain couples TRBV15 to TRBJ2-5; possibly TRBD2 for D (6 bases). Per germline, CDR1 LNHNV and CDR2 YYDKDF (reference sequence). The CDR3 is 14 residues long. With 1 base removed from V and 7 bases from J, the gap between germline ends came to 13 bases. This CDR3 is CATSRAGLAGTQYF. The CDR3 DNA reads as TGTGCCACCAGCAGAGCGGGACTGGCGGGGACCCAGTACTTC. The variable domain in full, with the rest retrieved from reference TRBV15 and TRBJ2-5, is DAMVIQNPRYQVTQFGKPVTLSCSQTLNHNVMYWYQQKSSQAPKLLFHYYDKDFNNEADTPDNFQSRRPNTSFCFLDIRSPGLGDTAMYLCATSRAGLAGTQYFGPGTRLLVL.

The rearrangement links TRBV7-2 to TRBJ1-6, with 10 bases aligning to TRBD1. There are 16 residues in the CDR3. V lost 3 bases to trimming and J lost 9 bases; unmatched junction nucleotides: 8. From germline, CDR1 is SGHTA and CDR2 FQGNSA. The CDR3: CASSFSDRGVSSPLHF. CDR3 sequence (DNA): TGTGCCAGCAGCTTCTCGGACAGGGGGGTCAGTTCACCCCTCCACTTT.

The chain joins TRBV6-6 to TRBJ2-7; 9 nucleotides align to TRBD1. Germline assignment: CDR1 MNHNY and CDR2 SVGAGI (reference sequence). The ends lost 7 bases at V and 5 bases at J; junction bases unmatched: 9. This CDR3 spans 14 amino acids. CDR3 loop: CASNRQGVDHEQYF. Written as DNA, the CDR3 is TGTGCCAGCAACAGACAGGGGGTAGACCACGAGCAGTACTTC.

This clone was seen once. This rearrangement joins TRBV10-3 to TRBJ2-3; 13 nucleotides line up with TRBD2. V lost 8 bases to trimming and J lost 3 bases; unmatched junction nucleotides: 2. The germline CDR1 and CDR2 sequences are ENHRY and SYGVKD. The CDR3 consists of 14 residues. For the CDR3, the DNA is TGTGCCATCGGGGGACTAGCGGGGACAGATACGCAGTATTTT. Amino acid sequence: CAIGGLAGTDTQYF.

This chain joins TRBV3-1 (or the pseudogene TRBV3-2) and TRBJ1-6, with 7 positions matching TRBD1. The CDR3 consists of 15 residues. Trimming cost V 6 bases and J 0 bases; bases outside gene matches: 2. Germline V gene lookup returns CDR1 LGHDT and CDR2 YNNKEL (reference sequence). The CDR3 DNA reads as TGTGCCAGCAGAACAGGGGACTCCTATAATTCACCCCTCCACTTT. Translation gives CASRTGDSYNSPLHF.

This chain's CDR3 is CASSYSTGNQPQHF. Written as DNA, the CDR3 is TGTGCCAGCAGTTACTCGACAGGGAATCAGCCCCAGCATTTT. This sequence joins TRBV6-5 and TRBJ1-5; the match to TRBD1 covers 7 bases. The CDR3 is 14 amino acids. Germline V gives CDR1 MNHEY, CDR2 SVGAGI. Trimming took 0 bases from V and 4 from J; bases not matched to a gene: 0.

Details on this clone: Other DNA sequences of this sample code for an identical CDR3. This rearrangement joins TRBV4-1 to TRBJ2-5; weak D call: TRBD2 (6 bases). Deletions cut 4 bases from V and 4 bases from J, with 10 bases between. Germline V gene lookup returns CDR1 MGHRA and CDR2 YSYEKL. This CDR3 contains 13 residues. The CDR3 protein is CASSRGGRETQYF. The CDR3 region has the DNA TGCGCCAGCAGCCGGGGAGGTCGAGAGACCCAGTACTTC.

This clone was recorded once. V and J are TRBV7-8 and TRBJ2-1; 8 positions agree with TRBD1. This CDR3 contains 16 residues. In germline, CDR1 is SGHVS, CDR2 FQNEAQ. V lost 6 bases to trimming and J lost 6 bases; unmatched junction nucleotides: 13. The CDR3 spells CASSQMRLDRGNEQFF. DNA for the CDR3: TGTGCCAGCAGTCAAATGCGGTTAGACAGGGGCAATGAGCAGTTCTTC.

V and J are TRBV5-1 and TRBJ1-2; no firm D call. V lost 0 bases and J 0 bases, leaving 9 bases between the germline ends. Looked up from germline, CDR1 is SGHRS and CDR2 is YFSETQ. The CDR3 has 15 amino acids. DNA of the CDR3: TGCGCCAGCAGCTTGGCCGTAAACTCTAACTATGGCTACACCTTC. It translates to CASSLAVNSNYGYTF.

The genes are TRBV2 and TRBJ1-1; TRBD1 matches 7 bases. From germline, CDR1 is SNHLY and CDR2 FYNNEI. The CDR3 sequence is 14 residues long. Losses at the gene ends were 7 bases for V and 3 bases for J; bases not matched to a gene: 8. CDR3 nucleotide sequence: TGTGCCAGCAATGACAGGGAGGCGGACACTGAAGCTTTCTTT. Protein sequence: CASNDREADTEAFF.

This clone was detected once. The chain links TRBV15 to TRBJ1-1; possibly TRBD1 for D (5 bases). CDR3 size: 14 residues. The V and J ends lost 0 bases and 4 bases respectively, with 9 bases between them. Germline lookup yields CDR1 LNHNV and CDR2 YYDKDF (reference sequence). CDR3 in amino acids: CATSREAGLTEAFF. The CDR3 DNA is TGTGCCACCAGCAGAGAGGCAGGGCTCACTGAAGCTTTCTTT.

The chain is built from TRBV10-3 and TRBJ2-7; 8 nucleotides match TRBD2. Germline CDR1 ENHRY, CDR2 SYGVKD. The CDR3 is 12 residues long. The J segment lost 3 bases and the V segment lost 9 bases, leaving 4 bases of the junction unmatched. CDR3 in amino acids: CAISGAFYEQYF. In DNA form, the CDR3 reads TGTGCCATTAGCGGGGCGTTCTACGAGCAGTACTTC.

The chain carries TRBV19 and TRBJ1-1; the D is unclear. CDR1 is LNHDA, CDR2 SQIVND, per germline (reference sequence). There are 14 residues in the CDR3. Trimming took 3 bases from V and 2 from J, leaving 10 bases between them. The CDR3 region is CASSILEGNTEAFF. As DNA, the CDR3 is TGTGCCAGTAGTATTCTTGAGGGAAACACTGAAGCTTTCTTT.